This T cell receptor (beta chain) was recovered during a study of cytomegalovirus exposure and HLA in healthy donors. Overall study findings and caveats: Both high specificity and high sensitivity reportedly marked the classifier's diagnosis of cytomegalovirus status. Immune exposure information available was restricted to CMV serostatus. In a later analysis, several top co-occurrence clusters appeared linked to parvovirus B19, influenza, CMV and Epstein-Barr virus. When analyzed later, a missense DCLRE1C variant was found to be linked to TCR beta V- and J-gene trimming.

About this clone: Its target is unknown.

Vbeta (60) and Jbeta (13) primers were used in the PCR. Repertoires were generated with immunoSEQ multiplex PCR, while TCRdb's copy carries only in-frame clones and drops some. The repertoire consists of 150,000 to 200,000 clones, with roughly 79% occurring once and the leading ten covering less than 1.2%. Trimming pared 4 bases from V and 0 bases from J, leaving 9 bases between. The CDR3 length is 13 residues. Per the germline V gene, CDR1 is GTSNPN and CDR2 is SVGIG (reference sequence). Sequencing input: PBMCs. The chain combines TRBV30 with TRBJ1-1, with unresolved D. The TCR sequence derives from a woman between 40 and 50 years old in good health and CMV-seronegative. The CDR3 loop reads CAWKLIMNTEAFF. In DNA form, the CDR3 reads TGTGCCTGGAAACTGATTATGAACACTGAAGCTTTCTTT.